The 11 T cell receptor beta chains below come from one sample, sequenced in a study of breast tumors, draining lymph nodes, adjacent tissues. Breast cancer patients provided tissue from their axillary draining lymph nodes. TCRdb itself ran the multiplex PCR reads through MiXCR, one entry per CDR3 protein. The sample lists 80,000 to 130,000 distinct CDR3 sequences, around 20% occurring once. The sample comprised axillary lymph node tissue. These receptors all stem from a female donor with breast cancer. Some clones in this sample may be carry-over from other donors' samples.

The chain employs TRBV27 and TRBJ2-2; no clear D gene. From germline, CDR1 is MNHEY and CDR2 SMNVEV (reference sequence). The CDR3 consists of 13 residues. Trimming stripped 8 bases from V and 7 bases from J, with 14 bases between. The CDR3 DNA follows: TGTGCCAGCCAGACAAATTTCGGCGGGGAGCTGTTTTTT. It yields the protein CASQTNFGGELFF.

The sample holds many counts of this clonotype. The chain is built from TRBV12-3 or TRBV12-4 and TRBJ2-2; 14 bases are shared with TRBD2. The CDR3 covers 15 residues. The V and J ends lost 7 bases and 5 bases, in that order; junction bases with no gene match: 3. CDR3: CASTGLAGETGELFF. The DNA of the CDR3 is TGTGCCAGCACGGGACTAGCGGGAGAGACCGGGGAGCTGTTTTTT.

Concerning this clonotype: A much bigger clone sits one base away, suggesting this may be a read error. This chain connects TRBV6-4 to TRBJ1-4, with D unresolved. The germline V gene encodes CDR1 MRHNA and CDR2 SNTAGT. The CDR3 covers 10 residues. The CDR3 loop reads CASSVEKPFF. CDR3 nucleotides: TGTGCCAGCAGTGTCGAAAAACCGTTTTTT.

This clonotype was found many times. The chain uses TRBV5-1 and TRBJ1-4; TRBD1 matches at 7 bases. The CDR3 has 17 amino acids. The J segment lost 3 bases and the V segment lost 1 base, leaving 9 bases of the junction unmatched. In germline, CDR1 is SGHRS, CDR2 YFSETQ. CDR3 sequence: CASSLRTGVVANEKLFF. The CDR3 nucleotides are TGCGCCAGCAGCTTGCGGACAGGTGTGGTCGCTAATGAAAAACTGTTTTTT.

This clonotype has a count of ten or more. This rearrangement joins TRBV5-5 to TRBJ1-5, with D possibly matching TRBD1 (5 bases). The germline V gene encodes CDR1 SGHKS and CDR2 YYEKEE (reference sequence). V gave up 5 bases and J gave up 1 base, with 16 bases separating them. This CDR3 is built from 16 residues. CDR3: CASSPHGQTSNQPQHF. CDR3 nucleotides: TGTGCCAGCAGTCCTCATGGACAAACCAGCAATCAGCCCCAGCATTTT.

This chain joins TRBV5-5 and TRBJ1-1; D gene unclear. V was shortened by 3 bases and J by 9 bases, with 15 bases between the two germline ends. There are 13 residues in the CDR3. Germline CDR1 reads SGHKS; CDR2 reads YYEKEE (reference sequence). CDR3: CASSYRDFPQAFF. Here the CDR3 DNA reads TGTGCCAGCAGCTACCGGGATTTCCCGCAAGCTTTCTTT.

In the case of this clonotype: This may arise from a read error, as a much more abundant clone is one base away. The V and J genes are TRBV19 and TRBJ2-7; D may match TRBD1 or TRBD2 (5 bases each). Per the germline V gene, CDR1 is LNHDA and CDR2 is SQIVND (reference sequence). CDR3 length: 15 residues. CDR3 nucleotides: TGTGCCAGTAGTATAGATCTCGGGACGCACTACGAGCGGTACTTC. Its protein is CASSIDLGTHYERYF.

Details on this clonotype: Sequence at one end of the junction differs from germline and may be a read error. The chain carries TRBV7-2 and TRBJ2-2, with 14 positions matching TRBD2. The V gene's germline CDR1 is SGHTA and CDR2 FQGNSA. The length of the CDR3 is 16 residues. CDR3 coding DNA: TGTGCCATCAGCAAGACTAGCGGGGGGGCCCACGGGGAGCTGTTTTTT. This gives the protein CAISKTSGGAHGELFF.

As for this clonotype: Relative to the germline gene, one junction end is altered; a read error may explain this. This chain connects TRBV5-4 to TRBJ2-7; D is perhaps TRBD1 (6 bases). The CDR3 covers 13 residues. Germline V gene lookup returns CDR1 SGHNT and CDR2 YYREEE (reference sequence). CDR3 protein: CASSRDISYGQYF. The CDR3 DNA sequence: TGTGCCAGCAGCCGGGACATCTCCTACGGGCAGTACTTC.

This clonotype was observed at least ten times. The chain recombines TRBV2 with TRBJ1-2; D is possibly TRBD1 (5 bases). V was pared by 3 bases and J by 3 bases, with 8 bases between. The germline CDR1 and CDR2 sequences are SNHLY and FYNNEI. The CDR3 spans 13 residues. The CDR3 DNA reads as TGTGCCAGCAGTGACGAGACAGACTATGGCTACACCTTC. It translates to CASSDETDYGYTF.

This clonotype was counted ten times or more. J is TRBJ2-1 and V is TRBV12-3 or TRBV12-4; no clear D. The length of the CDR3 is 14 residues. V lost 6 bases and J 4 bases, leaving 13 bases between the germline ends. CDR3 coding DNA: TGTGCCAGCAGCCAGGCGACTGCTTACAATGAGCAGTTCTTC. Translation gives CASSQATAYNEQFF.